Shown below are 27 T cell receptor beta chains from a single sample sequenced in a study of CD8 T cells in ankylosing spondylitis. No antigen is known for these receptors. Study-level findings and limits: Ankylosing spondylitis blood appeared to carry a characteristic TCR beta motif of several highly homologous variants.

In TCRdb, the 5' RACE reads were re-called with MiXCR into one record per CDR3 protein. Altogether around 770,000 distinct CDR3 sequences are present, around 17% being singletons, with the ten largest covering 15% to 20%. Sequencing was performed on blood, either unsorted or a sorted T cell fraction (not recorded which). The receptors come from a male donor with ankylosing spondylitis.

This clonotype was seen more than once but under ten times. Because the CDR3's place on the DNA is in doubt, the DNA is left out and the CDR3 is given as listed by TCRdb. The genes are TRBV12-3 or TRBV12-4 and TRBJ1-1. The CDR3 has 16 residues if both end residues are counted. The CDR3 reads CASSSSVGGGSTEAFF.

The gene calls are TRBV12-3 or TRBV12-4 and TRBJ2-2; tentatively, D is TRBD2 (6 bases). CDR3 size: 15 residues. V shed 7 bases and J shed 0 bases, with 12 bases lying between them. The CDR3 DNA reads as TGTGCCAGCACCCATCCGGGAGCGAACACCGGGGAGCTGTTTTTT. Translation gives CASTHPGANTGELFF.

The chain has TRBV7-9 and TRBJ2-2; 9 bases are shared with TRBD1. This CDR3 has 16 amino acids. J lost 6 bases, V lost 4 bases, and 9 bases had no gene match. From germline, CDR1 is SEHNR and CDR2 FQNEAQ (reference sequence). The CDR3 sequence: CASSYTPRQGAGELFF. The CDR3 DNA sequence: TGTGCCAGCAGCTACACACCCCGACAGGGGGCCGGGGAGCTGTTTTTT.

This clonotype was seen only once. J is TRBJ1-5 and V is TRBV28; 7 bases are shared with TRBD1. The CDR3 covers 16 residues. The germline gives CDR1 MDHEN, CDR2 SYDVKM. V dropped 1 base and J dropped 2; count of bases not matched to a gene: 5. CDR3 DNA sequence: TGTGCCAGCAGTTTATACTCAGGGGGTCGCAATCAGCCCCAGCATTTT. Its protein product is CASSLYSGGRNQPQHF.

V and J are TRBV5-5 and TRBJ1-1; D uncertain. The germline V and J ends were trimmed by 3 bases and 13 bases, with 22 bases remaining between them. The CDR3 is made up of 14 amino acids. CDR1 SGHKS and CDR2 YYEKEE come from the germline V gene (reference sequence). CDR3 protein: CASSSGLDPMKVFF. CDR3 nucleotides: TGTGCCAGCAGCTCCGGGCTAGACCCCATGAAGGTTTTCTTT.

A few counts support this clonotype. This chain links TRBV20-1 with TRBJ2-5, with D possibly matching TRBD2 (6 bases). Looked up from germline, CDR1 is DFQATT and CDR2 is SNEGSKA (reference sequence). Trimming took off 0 bases at V and 4 bases at J, with 15 bases between the two ends. The CDR3 has 15 residues. CDR3 residues: CSARDGRTTGETQYF. DNA for the CDR3: TGCAGTGCTAGAGATGGTCGGACTACCGGAGAGACCCAGTACTTC.

This clonotype has ten or more counts. The gene calls are TRBV5-1 and TRBJ2-5, with 9 bases fitting TRBD1. The junction had 5 bases not matched to a gene; V was cut back by 4 bases and J by 4 bases. The CDR3 is 14 residues long. CDR1 is SGHRS, CDR2 YFSETQ, per germline. CDR3 in DNA: TGCGCCAGCAGCACTGGGACAGGGCGAGAGACCCAGTACTTC. Its protein product is CASSTGTGRETQYF.

The chain employs TRBV27 and TRBJ2-7; 12 bases map to TRBD1. Unmatched junction bases numbered 4, after V lost 3 bases and J lost 7 bases. Germline-derived CDR1 and CDR2 are MNHEY and SMNVEV (reference sequence). The CDR3 length is 14 residues. CDR3 sequence (DNA): TGTGCCAGCAGTTTTGGGACAGGGGGCTTTGAGCAGTACTTC. This encodes CASSFGTGGFEQYF.

The chain couples TRBV7-9 to TRBJ2-7, with TRBD2 matching over 10 bases. Germline-derived CDR1 and CDR2 are SEHNR and FQNEAQ (reference sequence). The junction had 1 base not matched to a gene; V was cut back by 8 bases and J by 0 bases. The CDR3 totals 13 residues. The chain's CDR3 is CASGTSDSYEQYF. For the CDR3, the DNA is TGTGCCAGCGGGACTAGCGACTCCTACGAGCAGTACTTC.

This clonotype occurred a few times. This sequence joins TRBV7-2 and TRBJ2-6, with D perhaps matching TRBD2 (5 bases). Germline CDR1 and CDR2: SGHTA and FQGNSA. Trimming shortened V by 6 bases and J by 3 bases, and 18 bases separated the two germline ends. The CDR3 totals 17 residues. In DNA form, the CDR3 reads TGTGCCAGCAGTTTCTACGACGGGAATGGTGGGGCCAACGTCCTGACTTTC. This sequence encodes CASSFYDGNGGANVLTF.

This clonotype has a handful of counts. The J gene is TRBJ1-5, the V gene TRBV12-3 or TRBV12-4; no firm D call. Trimming shortened V by 5 bases and J by 3 bases, and 8 bases separated the two germline ends. The CDR3 is made up of 13 amino acids. CDR3 DNA: TGTGCCAGCAGTGCGGACCTCAATCAGCCCCAGCATTTT. This sequence encodes CASSADLNQPQHF.

V is TRBV4-2 and J is TRBJ2-7; TRBD1 or TRBD2 may be the D gene (5 bases each). CDR3 length: 15 residues. The germline V and J ends were trimmed by 4 bases and 3 bases, with 16 bases remaining between them. The V gene's germline CDR1 is LGHNA and CDR2 YNFKEQ. The CDR3 reads CASSPPGTGYYEQYF. Here the CDR3 DNA reads TGTGCCAGCAGCCCCCCCGGGACCGGTTACTACGAGCAGTACTTC.

This CDR3 reads CAIRAWVTDETGGFGELFF. CDR3 nucleotide sequence: TGTGCCATCAGGGCCTGGGTTACGGATGAGACAGGGGGTTTCGGGGAGCTGTTTTTT. The chain couples TRBV12-3 or TRBV12-4 to TRBJ2-2, with 9 bases lining up with TRBD1. The CDR3 runs to 19 residues. After removal of 10 bases from V and 7 bases from J, the junction contained 25 bases not matched to a gene.

The chain joins TRBV5-1 to TRBJ2-5; D perhaps matches TRBD1 (6 bases). V was clipped by 3 bases and J by 5 bases, with 23 bases between them. This CDR3 is 17 amino acids long. Germline assignment: CDR1 SGHRS and CDR2 YFSETQ. DNA for the CDR3: TGCGCCAGCAGCTCCTACGGTAGGGGGAGTACCAAGGAGACCCAGTACTTC. Amino acids: CASSSYGRGSTKETQYF. Full variable domain (outside the CDR3, taken from reference TRBV5-1 and TRBJ2-5): KAGVTQTPRYLIKTRGQQVTLSCSPISGHRSVSWYQQTPGQGLQFLFEYFSETQRNKGNFPGRFSGRQFSNSRSEMNVSTLELGDSALYLCASSSYGRGSTKETQYFGPGTRLLVL.

The sample holds a few counts of this clonotype. The chain couples TRBV7-9 to TRBJ1-1; D unclear. The germline V and J ends were trimmed by 5 bases and 3 bases, with 10 bases remaining between them. Germline V gene data show CDR1 as SEHNR and CDR2 as FQNEAQ (reference sequence). The CDR3 length is 13 residues. The CDR3 nucleotides are TGTGCCAGCAGCGCACGTTGGGACACTGAAGCTTTCTTT. It specifies CASSARWDTEAFF.

This clonotype has at least ten counts. V usage is TRBV7-2 and J usage is TRBJ2-1; 10 bases are a match to TRBD2. V trimming: 1 base; J trimming: 5 bases; junction bases outside the gene matches: 2. This CDR3 comprises 15 residues. Per the germline V gene, CDR1 is SGHTA and CDR2 is FQGNSA. The CDR3, as DNA: TGTGCCAGCAGCTTAGAACTAGCGGGAAACAATGAGCAGTTCTTC. Protein: CASSLELAGNNEQFF.

This clonotype was observed many times. For the CDR3, the DNA is TGCGCCAGCAGCCTCATGACAGGCGAGGACACCGGGGAGCTGTTTTTT. This codes for CASSLMTGEDTGELFF. The genes are TRBV5-1 and TRBJ2-2; D is possibly TRBD1 (6 bases). From germline, CDR1 is SGHRS and CDR2 YFSETQ. Trimming removed 4 bases from V and 3 bases from J, with 16 bases in between. The CDR3 is 16 residues long.

In its sample, this clonotype was seen many times. The chain combines TRBV5-1 with TRBJ1-2; D may be TRBD1 (6 bases). Trimming pared 4 bases from V and 0 bases from J, leaving 16 bases between. The CDR3 is made up of 16 amino acids. The V gene's germline CDR1 is SGHRS and CDR2 YFSETQ. CDR3: CASSPEGDPANYGYTF. For the CDR3, the DNA is TGCGCCAGCAGCCCTGAGGGGGACCCAGCTAACTATGGCTACACCTTC.

This clonotype was counted ten times or more. V usage is TRBV27 and J usage is TRBJ1-4; D gene uncertain. V lost 2 bases, J lost 1 base, and 5 bases lay in between. CDR3 length equals 14 residues. CDR1 and CDR2 (germline): MNHEY, SMNVEV (reference sequence). The DNA of the CDR3 is TGTGCCAGCAGTTTAACGGGAACTAATGAAAAACTGTTTTTT. Translated, it gives CASSLTGTNEKLFF.

V is TRBV20-1 and J is TRBJ1-2; D may be TRBD1 (6 bases). Germline V gene data show CDR1 as DFQATT and CDR2 as SNEGSKA (reference sequence). This CDR3 has 14 amino acids. With 0 bases removed from V and 0 bases from J, the gap between germline ends came to 8 bases. CDR3 region: CSARDWTANYGYTF. The CDR3 DNA reads as TGCAGTGCTAGAGATTGGACAGCTAACTATGGCTACACCTTC.

The rearrangement uses TRBV4-3 and TRBJ2-7; tentative D call: TRBD2 (5 bases). The V gene lost 0 bases and the J gene lost 0 bases, with 12 bases spanning the gap. CDR1 LGHNA and CDR2 YSLEER come from the germline V gene. The CDR3 is 16 residues long. As DNA, the CDR3 is TGCGCCAGCAGCCAAGATTTTGGGAGTGCCTCCTACGAGCAGTACTTC. This encodes CASSQDFGSASYEQYF.

This clonotype was seen only a few times. The chain is built from TRBV6-1 and TRBJ1-1; a possible D gene is TRBD1 (5 bases). CDR1 and CDR2 from the germline V gene are MNHNS and SASEGT. Trimming took off 6 bases at V and 0 bases at J, with 11 bases between the two ends. The CDR3 extends over 14 amino acids. The CDR3 sequence: CASRVGHLNTEAFF. For the CDR3, the DNA is TGTGCCAGCAGAGTGGGGCACTTGAACACTGAAGCTTTCTTT.

This clonotype was detected a few times. CDR3 sequence: CASSSGLHAYNEQFF. DNA for the CDR3: TGTGCCAGCAGTTCGGGACTGCACGCCTACAATGAGCAGTTCTTC. V is TRBV12-3 or TRBV12-4 and J is TRBJ2-1; the D gene is possibly TRBD2 (6 bases). There are 15 residues in the CDR3. Trimming left V 4 bases short and J 2 bases short, with 12 bases between.

The chain combines TRBV20-1 with TRBJ1-6; TRBD1 is a possible D gene (5 bases). This CDR3 comprises 12 residues. CDR1 DFQATT and CDR2 SNEGSKA come from the germline V gene (reference sequence). The V end was cut by 2 bases, the J end by 7 bases, with 6 bases between. The CDR3 sequence is CSARQGNSPLHF. The CDR3 DNA reads as TGCAGTGCTAGACAGGGAAATTCACCCCTCCACTTT.

This clonotype was observed a few times. The chain is built from TRBV7-6 and TRBJ2-7, with 8 bases lining up with TRBD1. CDR1 is SGHVS, CDR2 FNYEAQ, per germline. V lost 0 bases, J lost 11 bases, and 9 bases stayed unmatched. The CDR3 runs 14 residues. The CDR3 region is CASSLAVGQEEKYF. The DNA for the CDR3 is TGTGCCAGCAGCTTAGCAGTGGGACAGGAAGAGAAGTACTTC.

The V and J genes are TRBV6-1 and TRBJ2-7, with a weak D call TRBD2 (5 bases). The CDR3 spans 14 residues. Between the trimmed V and J ends, which lost 5 bases and 3 bases, there was a span of 14 bases. Germline loops: CDR1 MNHNS, CDR2 SASEGT. CDR3 in DNA: TGTGCCAGCAGTCCCGGACTTCTTCTCTACGAGCAGTACTTC. Translating gives CASSPGLLLYEQYF.

This clonotype was detected only a few times. The chain has TRBV11-3 and TRBJ2-1, with 10 bases fitting TRBD2. CDR1 is SGHNT, CDR2 YENEEA, per germline. The CDR3 runs 15 residues. V lost 5 bases and J lost 7; bases outside the gene matches: 8. CDR3 region: CASSRGLAVVNEQFF. In DNA form, the CDR3 reads TGTGCCAGCAGCCGCGGACTAGCGGTTGTGAATGAGCAGTTCTTC.